Listed here is a single TCR beta chain. Its binding antigen is unknown. Base qualities are missing; no much larger clone stands one base away. What this sample's time point label stands for: baseline before first vaccination. Vaccinee samples came from UK trials COV001 and COV002, including a single-blind randomized controlled phase 2/3 trial of AZD1222 (ChAdOx1 nCoV-19) in healthy adults. For TCRbeta chain sequencing, PBMC samples were collected from trial participants at day 0 and at day 28 after the second dose. These data come from a study of T cell responses to AZD1222 COVID-19 vaccine (dated by TCRdb to the early 2020s). In the study overall: AZD1222 recipients given second doses at about 4 weeks or at about 12 weeks were pooled, since spike-specific TCR depth and breadth were not found to differ between the two schedules. Trial participants were enrolled into age subgroups of 18-55, 56-69 and 70-plus years, which contained about 150, 28 and 57 TCR-sequenced participants, respectively. A total of about 230 trial participants underwent TCR sequencing, of whom 200 to 220 received two doses of AZD1222 and about 25 received two doses of the MenACWY control vaccine.

General conclusions and limits of the study: Vaccine-associated CD4 TCRs spanned the whole spike protein, with dominant responses in regions 160-218 and 743-854. Reportedly, close to half of the unique spike-specific TCRs recognized epitopes lying outside the regions that are mutated in the B.1.351 and B.1.1.7 variants. A significant rise in spike-specific TCR breadth and depth was observed after two AZD1222 doses relative to day 0 and relative to MenACWY recipients. Participants were mostly white British and included more females than males, and it was suggested by the authors that clonal diversity may have been underestimated. Conclusions about previously exposed vaccinees are limited, since just five or six AZD1222 recipients were seropositive for SARS-CoV-2 at baseline. No day 14 peak-response samples were available, so repertoires were characterized only after the peak T cell response. The 56-69-year group was small, and its depth increase did not reach significance, likely because of low power.

Taken from cysteine to phenylalanine, the CDR3 has 14 residues. The entry retains the CDR3 DNA only, 42 bases that are in frame from base 1. At the junction V is shortened by 6 bases and J by 0 bases; bases outside the gene matches: 3. In the germline V gene (reference sequence), CDR1 corresponds to LNHDA and CDR2 to SQIVND. The CDR3 regions of human TCRbeta chains were analyzed by immunosequencing. In the source study's methods: TCRs in the repertoires were matched against a reference library of SARS-CoV-2-specific TCRs that had been generated with the MIRA antigen-specificity platform. Breadth was defined as the fraction of unique TCRs that were SARS-CoV-2-associated, and depth was defined as the fraction of total T cells that were SARS-CoV-2-associated. Using the MIRA data, each spike-specific TCR was mapped to the spike region that the TCR reacts to and placed in a CD4 or CD8 class. Log10-transformed breadth and depth values were compared by one-way ANOVA with Sidak's multiple comparisons tests. TCRdb mirrors the immuneACCESS table, restricted to in-frame sequences. Some clones are absent from its copies; in checked studies, under half trace to an unresolved V gene, and the reason for the others is unknown. That table is the source of V, J and clone size, and D and trimming were worked out from the DNA. Present in this sample are about 140,000 clones, approximately 83% of which were seen just once. Roughly 8% of the sample comes from the top ten.

The clonotype was recovered from an adult in good health. This sample comprised peripheral blood, obtained on day 0 of AZD1222 vaccination. The chain joins TRBV19 to TRBJ1-1, with 8 central nucleotides matching TRBD1. The CDR3 protein is CASSQGAMNTEAFF. DNA sequence: TGTGCCAGTAGCCAGGGGGCTATGAACACTGAAGCTTTCTTT.